This T cell receptor beta chain was documented in a study of T cells after yellow fever vaccination. TCRdb called the 5' RACE reads again in MiXCR, with one record for every CDR3 protein. The table shows 30,000 or so distinct CDR3 sequences, with approximately 6.6% occurring only once. Germline assignment: CDR1 SGHAT and CDR2 FQDESV (reference sequence). Trimming took off 3 bases at V and 5 bases at J, with 10 bases between the two ends. The CDR3 runs 13 residues. This clonotype has ten or more counts. The source of this sequence is a man aged 18 to 29 who received the YFV17D yellow fever vaccine. The specimen comprised PBMCs, either bulk or a sorted T-cell subset (CD4+, CD8+, memory, or dextramer-sorted; not recorded which), sampled on the day of the first yellow fever vaccination. The chain links TRBV11-1 to TRBJ1-1; D call uncertain. The CDR3 region is CASSFSGDTEAFF. CDR3 nucleotides: TGTGCCAGCAGCTTTTCAGGTGATACTGAAGCTTTCTTT.